This T cell receptor (beta chain) was retrieved from a study of technical replicates of blood from several donors. The data were produced by immunoSEQ multiplex PCR, yet TCRdb's version contains in-frame clones alone and is incomplete. In the table there are under 80,000 clones, more than 85% of which are singletons. This clone was seen a single time. The CDR3 totals 14 residues. The germline gives CDR1 LNHDA, CDR2 SQIVND (reference sequence). Trimming pared 5 bases from V and 5 bases from J, leaving 15 bases between. This receptor was identified in a human donor in good health. Some clones in this sample may be carry-over from other donors' samples. This chain joins TRBV19 and TRBJ2-5; maybe TRBD2 (6 bases). Source material: T cells isolated from PBMCs. This CDR3 is CASSPAGLSETQYF. The CDR3 DNA sequence: TGTGCCAGTAGTCCCGCGGGACTTTCGGAGACCCAGTACTTC.